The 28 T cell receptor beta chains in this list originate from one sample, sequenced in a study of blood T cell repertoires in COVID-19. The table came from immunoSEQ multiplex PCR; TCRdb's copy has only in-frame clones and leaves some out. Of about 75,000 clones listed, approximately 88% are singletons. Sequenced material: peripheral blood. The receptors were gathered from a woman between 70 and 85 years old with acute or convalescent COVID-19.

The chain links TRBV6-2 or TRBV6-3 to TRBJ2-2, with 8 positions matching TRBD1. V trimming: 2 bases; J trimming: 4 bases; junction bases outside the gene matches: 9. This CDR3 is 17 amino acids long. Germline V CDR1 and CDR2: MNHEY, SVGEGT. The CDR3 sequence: CASSYPTGANPTGELFF. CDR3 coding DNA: TGTGCCAGCAGTTACCCGACAGGGGCCAACCCCACCGGGGAGCTGTTTTTT.

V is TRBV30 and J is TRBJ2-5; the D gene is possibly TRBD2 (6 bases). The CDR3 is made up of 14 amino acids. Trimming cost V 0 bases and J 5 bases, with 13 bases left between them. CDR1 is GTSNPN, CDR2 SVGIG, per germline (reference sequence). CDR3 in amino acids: CAWSVGGAGETQYF. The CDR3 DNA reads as TGTGCCTGGAGTGTTGGAGGGGCGGGGGAGACCCAGTACTTC.

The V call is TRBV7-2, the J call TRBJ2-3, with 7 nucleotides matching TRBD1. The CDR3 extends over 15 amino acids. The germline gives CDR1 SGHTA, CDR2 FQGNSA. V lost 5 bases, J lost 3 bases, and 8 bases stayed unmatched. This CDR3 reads CASSAQGMMTDTQYF. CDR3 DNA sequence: TGTGCCAGCAGCGCACAGGGGATGATGACAGATACGCAGTATTTT.

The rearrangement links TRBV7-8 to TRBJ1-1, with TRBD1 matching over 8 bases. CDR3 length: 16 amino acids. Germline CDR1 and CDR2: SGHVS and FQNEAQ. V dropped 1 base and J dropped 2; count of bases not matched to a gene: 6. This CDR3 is CASSLVPGQGNTEAFF. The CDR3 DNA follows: TGTGCCAGCAGCTTAGTCCCCGGACAGGGAAACACTGAAGCTTTCTTT.

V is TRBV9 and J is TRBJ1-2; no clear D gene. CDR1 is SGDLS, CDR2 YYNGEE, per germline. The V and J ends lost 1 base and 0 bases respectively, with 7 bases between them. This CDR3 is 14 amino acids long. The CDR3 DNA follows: TGTGCCAGCAGCGTATTGGCAGCTAACTATGGCTACACCTTC. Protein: CASSVLAANYGYTF.

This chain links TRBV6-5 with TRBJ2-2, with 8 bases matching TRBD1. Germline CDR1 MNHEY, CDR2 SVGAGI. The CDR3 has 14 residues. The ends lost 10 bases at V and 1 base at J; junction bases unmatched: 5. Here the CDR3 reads CATRQGLNTGELFF. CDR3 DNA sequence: TGTGCCACCCGACAGGGGCTGAACACCGGGGAGCTGTTTTTT.

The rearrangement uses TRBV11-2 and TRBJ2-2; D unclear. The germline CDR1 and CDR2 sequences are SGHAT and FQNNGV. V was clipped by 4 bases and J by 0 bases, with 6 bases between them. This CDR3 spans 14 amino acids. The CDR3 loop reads CASSYSTNTGELFF. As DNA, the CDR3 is TGTGCCAGCAGCTACTCCACGAACACCGGGGAGCTGTTTTTT.

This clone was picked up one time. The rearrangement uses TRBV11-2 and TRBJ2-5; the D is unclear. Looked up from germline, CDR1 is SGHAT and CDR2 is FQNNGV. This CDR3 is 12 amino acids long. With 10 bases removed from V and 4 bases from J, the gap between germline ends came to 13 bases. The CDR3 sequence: CATLTRPETQYF. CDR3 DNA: TGTGCCACCCTCACGAGGCCAGAGACCCAGTACTTC.

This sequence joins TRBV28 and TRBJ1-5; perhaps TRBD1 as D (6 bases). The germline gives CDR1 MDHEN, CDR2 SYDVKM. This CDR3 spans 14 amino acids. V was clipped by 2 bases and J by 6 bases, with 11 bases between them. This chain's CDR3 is CASSLGLRGQPQHF. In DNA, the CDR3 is TGTGCCAGCAGTTTAGGGCTCAGGGGTCAGCCCCAGCATTTT.

The CDR3 loop is CASSSGTSGRGGKNIQYF. In DNA form, the CDR3 reads TGTGCCAGCAGCTCCGGGACTAGCGGGAGAGGGGGCAAAAACATTCAGTACTTC. The chain couples TRBV5-4 to TRBJ2-4, with 14 bases fitting TRBD2. This CDR3 comprises 18 residues. Germline assignment: CDR1 SGHNT and CDR2 YYREEE (reference sequence). Trimming cost V 3 bases and J 3 bases; bases outside gene matches: 8.

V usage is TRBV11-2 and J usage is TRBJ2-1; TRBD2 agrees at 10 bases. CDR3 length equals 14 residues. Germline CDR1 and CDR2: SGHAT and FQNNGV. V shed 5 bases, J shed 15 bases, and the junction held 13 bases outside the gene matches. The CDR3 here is CASSGSVAGGHTFF. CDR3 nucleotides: TGTGCCAGCAGCGGGAGTGTAGCGGGAGGTCATACGTTCTTC.

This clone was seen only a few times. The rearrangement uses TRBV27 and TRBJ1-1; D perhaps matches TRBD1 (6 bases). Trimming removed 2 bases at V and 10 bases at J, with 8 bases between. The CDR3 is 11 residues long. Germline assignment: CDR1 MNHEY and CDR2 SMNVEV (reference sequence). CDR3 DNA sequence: TGTGCCAGCAGTTTAGGGGGCCCAGCTTTCTTT. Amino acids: CASSLGGPAFF.

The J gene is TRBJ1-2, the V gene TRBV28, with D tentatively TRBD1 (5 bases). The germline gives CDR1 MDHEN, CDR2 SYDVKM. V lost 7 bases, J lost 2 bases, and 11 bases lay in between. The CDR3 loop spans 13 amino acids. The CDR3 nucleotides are TGTGCCAGCATAGGAGGGGCCAACTATGGCTACACCTTC. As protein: CASIGGANYGYTF.

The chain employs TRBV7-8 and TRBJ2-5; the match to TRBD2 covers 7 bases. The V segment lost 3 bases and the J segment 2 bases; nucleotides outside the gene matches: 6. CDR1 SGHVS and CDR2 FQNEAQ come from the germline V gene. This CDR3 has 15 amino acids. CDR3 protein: CASSFALAFQETQYF. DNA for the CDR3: TGTGCCAGCAGCTTTGCACTAGCGTTTCAAGAGACCCAGTACTTC.

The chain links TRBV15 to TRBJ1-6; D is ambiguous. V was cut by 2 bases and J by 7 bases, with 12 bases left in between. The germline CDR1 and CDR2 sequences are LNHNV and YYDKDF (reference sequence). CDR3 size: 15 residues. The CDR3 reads CATSRLTGGNSPLHF. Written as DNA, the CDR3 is TGTGCCACCAGCAGACTGACGGGAGGAAATTCACCCCTCCACTTT.

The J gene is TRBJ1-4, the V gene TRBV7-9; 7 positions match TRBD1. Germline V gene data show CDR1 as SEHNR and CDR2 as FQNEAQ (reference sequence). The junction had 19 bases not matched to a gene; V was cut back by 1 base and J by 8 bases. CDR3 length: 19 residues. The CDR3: CASSLGDRARQALGEKLFF. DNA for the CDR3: TGTGCCAGCAGCTTAGGGGACAGAGCCCGGCAAGCCCTCGGCGAAAAACTGTTTTTT. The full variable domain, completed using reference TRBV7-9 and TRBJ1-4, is DTGVSQNPRHKITKRGQNVTFRCDPISEHNRLYWYRQTLGQGPEFLTYFQNEAQLEKSRLLSDRFSAERPKGSFSTLEIQRTEQGDSAMYLCASSLGDRARQALGEKLFFGSGTQLSVL.

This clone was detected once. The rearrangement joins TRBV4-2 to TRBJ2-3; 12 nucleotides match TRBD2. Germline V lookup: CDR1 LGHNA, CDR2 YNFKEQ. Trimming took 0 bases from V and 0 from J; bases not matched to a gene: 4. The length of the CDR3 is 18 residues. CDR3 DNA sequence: TGTGCCAGCAGCCAAGATCTAGCGGGGGGGCCTAGCACAGATACGCAGTATTTT. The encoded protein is CASSQDLAGGPSTDTQYF.

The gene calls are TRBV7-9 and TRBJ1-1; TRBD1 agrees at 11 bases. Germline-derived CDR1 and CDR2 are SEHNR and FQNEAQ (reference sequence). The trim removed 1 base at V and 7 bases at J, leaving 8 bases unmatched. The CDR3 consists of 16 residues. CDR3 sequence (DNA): TGTGCCAGCAGCTTAGGACCGGGACAGGGGGTCATTGAAGCTTTCTTT. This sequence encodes CASSLGPGQGVIEAFF.

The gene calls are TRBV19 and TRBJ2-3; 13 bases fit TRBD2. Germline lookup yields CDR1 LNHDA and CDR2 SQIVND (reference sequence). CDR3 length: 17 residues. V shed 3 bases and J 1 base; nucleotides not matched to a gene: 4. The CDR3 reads CASSMGTSGVRTDTQYF. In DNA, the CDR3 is TGTGCCAGTAGTATGGGGACTAGCGGGGTTCGCACAGATACGCAGTATTTT.

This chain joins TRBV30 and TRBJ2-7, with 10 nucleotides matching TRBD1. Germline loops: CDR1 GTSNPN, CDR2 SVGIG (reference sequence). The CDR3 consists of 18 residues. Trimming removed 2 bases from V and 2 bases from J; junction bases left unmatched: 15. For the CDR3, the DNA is TGTGCCTGGAGTTCCCGGGACAGGGGTTTCCCCTTAGCCTACGAGCAGTACTTC. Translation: CAWSSRDRGFPLAYEQYF.

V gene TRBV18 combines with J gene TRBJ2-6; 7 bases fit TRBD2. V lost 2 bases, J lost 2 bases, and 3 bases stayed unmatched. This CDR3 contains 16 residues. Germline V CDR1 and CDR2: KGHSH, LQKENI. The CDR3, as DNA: TGTGCCAGCTCACCATTGGGAGGGACTGGGGCCAACGTCCTGACTTTC. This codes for CASSPLGGTGANVLTF.

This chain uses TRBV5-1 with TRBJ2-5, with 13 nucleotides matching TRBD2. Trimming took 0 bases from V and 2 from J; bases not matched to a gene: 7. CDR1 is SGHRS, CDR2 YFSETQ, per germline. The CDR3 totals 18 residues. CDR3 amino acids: CASSLAPLAGGPQETQYF. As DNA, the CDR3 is TGCGCCAGCAGCTTGGCCCCACTAGCGGGGGGGCCTCAAGAGACCCAGTACTTC.

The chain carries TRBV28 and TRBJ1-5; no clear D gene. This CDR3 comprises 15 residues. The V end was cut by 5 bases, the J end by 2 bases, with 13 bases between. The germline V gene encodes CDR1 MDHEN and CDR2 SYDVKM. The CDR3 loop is CASSTPGSGNQPQHF. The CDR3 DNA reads TGTGCCAGCAGTACCCCGGGGAGCGGCAATCAGCCCCAGCATTTT.

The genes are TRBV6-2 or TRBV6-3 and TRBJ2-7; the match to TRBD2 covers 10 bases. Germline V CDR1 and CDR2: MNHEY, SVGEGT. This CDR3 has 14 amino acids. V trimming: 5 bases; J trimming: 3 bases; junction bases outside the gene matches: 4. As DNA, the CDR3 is TGTGCCAGCAGTCTAGCGGGAGAAATCTACGAGCAGTACTTC. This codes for CASSLAGEIYEQYF.

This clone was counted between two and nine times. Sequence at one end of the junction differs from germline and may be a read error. In nucleotides, the CDR3 is TGTGCTAGCAGCGCCAGGAAAGGGGACGAGCAGTACTTC. Translating gives CASSARKGDEQYF. The rearrangement uses TRBV7-7 and TRBJ2-7; D is perhaps TRBD1 (5 bases). The CDR3 contains 13 residues. The germline CDR1 and CDR2 sequences are SSHAT and FNYEAQ (reference sequence).

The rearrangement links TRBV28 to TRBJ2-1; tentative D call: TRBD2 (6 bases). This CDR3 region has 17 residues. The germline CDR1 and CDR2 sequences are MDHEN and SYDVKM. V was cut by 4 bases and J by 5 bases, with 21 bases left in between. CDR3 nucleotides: TGTGCCAGCAGTTCTCAACCGGGACTTTTCGCAAACAATGAGCAGTTCTTC. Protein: CASSSQPGLFANNEQFF. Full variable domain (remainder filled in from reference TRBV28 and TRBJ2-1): DVKVTQSSRYLVKRTGEKVFLECVQDMDHENMFWYRQDPGLGLRLIYFSYDVKMKEKGDIPEGYSVSREKKERFSLILESASTNQTSMYLCASSSQPGLFANNEQFFGPGTRLTVL.

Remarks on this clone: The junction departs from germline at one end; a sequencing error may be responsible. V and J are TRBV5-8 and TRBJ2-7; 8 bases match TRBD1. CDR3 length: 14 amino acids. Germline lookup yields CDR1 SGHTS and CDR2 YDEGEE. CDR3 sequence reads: CASSLDRVANEQYF. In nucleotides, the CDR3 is TGTGCCAGCAGTTTGGACAGGGTAGCTAACGAGCAGTACTTC.

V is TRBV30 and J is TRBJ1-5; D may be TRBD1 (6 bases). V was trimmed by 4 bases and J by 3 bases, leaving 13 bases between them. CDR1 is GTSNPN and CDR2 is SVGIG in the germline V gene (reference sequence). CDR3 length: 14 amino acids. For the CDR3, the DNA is TGTGCCTGGACTCTGACAGGCAACAATCAGCCCCAGCATTTT. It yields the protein CAWTLTGNNQPQHF. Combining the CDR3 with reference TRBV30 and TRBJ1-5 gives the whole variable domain SQTIHQWPATLVQPVGSPLSLECTVEGTSNPNLYWYRQAAGRGLQLLFYSVGIGQISSEVPQNLSASRPQDRQFILSSKKLLLSDSGFYLCAWTLTGNNQPQHFGDGTRLSIL.